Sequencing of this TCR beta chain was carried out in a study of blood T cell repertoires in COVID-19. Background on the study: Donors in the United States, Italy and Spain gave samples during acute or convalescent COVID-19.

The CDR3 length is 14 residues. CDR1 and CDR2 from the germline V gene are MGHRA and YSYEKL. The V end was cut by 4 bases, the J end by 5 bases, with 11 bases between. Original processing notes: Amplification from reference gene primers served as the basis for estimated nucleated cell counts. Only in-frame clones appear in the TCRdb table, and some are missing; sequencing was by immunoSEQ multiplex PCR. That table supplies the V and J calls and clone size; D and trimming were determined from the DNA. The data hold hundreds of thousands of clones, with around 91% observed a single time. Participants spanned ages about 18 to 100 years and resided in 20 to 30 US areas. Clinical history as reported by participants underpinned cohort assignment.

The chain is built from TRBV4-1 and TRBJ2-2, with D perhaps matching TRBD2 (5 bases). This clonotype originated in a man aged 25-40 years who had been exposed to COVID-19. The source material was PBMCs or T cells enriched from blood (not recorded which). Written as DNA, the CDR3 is TGCGCCAGCAGCCTAAGGACTGCGACCGGGGAGCTGTTTTTT. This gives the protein CASSLRTATGELFF.